This T cell receptor (beta chain) was retrieved from a study of post-analysis software for immune sequencing data. Built from TCR beta cDNA, the libraries had unique molecular identifiers in them. TCRdb re-analysed the PCR reads in MiXCR, keeping a single row per CDR3 protein. Among about half a million distinct CDR3 sequences listed, over 35% were seen once. Turning to this clonotype: Its antigen is still unknown.

Study-wide results and caveats: Relative to controls, patients had roughly five TRBV segments at higher frequency, with TRBV5-6, TRBV5-1 and TRBV20-1 among these.

The CDR3 runs to 14 residues. V lost 6 bases, J lost 2 bases, and 15 bases lay in between. CDR1 and CDR2 from the germline V gene are SGHRS and YFSETQ. The TCR originated in a girl aged 10 to 17 with multiple sclerosis. Source material: blood. The chain links TRBV5-1 to TRBJ2-7, with a possible D match to TRBD2 (6 bases). Here the CDR3 DNA reads TGCGCCAGCACCCGTCGGGGGACCACCTACGAGCAGTACTTC. Its protein product is CASTRRGTTYEQYF.